This T cell receptor beta chain was obtained from a study of identical twins. Between the trimmed V and J ends, which lost 0 bases and 5 bases, there was a span of 17 bases. The CDR3 runs to 16 residues. Germline V gene lookup returns CDR1 MGHDK and CDR2 SYGVNS. Each CDR3 protein is one row after TCRdb ran MiXCR on the 5' RACE reads. This sample yields fewer than 900,000 distinct CDR3 sequences, of which approximately 18% are seen a single time; under 15% belongs to the top ten. This sample was shared with a second study, whose subject was T cells expressing NK-cell markers.

Sequenced input: PBMCs. The TCR sequence derives from a woman younger than 30 in good health. This chain connects TRBV25-1 to TRBJ2-7, with D possibly being TRBD1 or TRBD2 (6 bases each). The CDR3 nucleotides are TGTGCCAGCAGTGAATATCTGGGGGGCAGAGGGGACGAGCAGTACTTC. Its protein product is CASSEYLGGRGDEQYF.